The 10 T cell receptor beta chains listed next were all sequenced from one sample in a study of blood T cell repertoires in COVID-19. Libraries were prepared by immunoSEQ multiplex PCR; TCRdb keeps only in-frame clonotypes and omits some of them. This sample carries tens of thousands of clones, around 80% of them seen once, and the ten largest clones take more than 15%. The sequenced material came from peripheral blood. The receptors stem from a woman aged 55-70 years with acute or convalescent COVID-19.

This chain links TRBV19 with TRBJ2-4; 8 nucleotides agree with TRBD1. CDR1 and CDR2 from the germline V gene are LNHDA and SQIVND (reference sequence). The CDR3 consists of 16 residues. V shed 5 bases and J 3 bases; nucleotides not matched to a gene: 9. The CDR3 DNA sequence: TGTGCCAGTAGTGTCAACAGGGGGTTTGGCAAAAACATTCAGTACTTC. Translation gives CASSVNRGFGKNIQYF.

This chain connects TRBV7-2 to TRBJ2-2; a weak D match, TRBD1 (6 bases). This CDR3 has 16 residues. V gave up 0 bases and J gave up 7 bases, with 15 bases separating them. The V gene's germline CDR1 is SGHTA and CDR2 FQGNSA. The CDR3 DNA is TGTGCCAGCAGCTTAGCAGGGACACGGGCGCTCGGGGAGCTGTTTTTT. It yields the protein CASSLAGTRALGELFF.

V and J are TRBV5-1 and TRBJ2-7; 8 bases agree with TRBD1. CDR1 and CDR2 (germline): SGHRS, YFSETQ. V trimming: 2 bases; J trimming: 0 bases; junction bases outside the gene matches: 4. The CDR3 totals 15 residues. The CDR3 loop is CASSFLDRGSYEQYF. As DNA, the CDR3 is TGCGCCAGCAGCTTCCTCGACAGGGGCTCCTACGAGCAGTACTTC.

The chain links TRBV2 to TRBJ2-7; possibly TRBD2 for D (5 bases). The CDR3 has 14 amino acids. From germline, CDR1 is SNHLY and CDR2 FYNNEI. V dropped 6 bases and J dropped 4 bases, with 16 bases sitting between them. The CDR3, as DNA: TGTGCCAGCAGCGAACAGAGGAGGAATTACGAGCAGTACGTC. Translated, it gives CASSEQRRNYEQYV.

CDR3 DNA sequence: TGCGCCAGCAGCCAGGGGGCTCTCTCTGGAAACACCATATATTTT. The encoded protein is CASSQGALSGNTIYF. The chain links TRBV5-1 to TRBJ1-3; 8 bases fit TRBD1. V dropped 4 bases and J dropped 0; count of bases not matched to a gene: 3. The germline V gene has CDR1 SGHRS and CDR2 YFSETQ. The CDR3 totals 15 residues.

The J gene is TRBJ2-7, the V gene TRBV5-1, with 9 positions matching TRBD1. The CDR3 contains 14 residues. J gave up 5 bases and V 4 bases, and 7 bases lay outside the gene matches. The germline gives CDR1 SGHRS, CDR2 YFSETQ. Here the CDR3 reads CASSPEGTGNEQYV. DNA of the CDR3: TGCGCCAGCAGCCCGGAGGGGACAGGGAACGAGCAGTACGTC.

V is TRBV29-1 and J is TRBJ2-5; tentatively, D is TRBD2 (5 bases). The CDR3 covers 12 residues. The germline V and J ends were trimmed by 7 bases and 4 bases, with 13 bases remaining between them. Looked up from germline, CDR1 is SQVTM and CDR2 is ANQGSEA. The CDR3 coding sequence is TGCAGCGCCTACCTAAGCGGAGAGACCCAGTACTTC. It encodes CSAYLSGETQYF. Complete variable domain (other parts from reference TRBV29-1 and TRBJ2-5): SAVISQKPSRDICQRGTSLTIQCQVDSQVTMMFWYRQQPGQSLTLIATANQGSEATYESGFVIDKFPISRPNLTFSTLTVSNMSPEDSSIYLCSAYLSGETQYFGPGTRLLVL.

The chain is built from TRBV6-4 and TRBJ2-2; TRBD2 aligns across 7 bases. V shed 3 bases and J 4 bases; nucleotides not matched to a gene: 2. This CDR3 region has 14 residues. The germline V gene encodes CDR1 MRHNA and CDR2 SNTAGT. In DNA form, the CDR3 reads TGTGCCAGCAGTGAGGGAGGGACCACCGGGGAGCTGTTTTTT. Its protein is CASSEGGTTGELFF.

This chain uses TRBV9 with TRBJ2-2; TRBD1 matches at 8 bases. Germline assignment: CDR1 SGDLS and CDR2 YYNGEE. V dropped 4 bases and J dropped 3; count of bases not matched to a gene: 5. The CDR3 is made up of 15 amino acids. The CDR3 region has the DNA TGTGCCAGCAGCCCTCGGACAGGGTACACCGGGGAGCTGTTTTTT. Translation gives CASSPRTGYTGELFF.

CDR3 region: CASSKGALWDRSSYEQYV. The DNA of the CDR3 is TGTGCCAGCAGCAAAGGGGCGCTTTGGGACAGGAGCTCCTACGAGCAGTACGTC. This chain links TRBV21-1 with TRBJ2-7; the D call TRBD1 from the table was never checked on the DNA. TRBV21-1 is a pseudogene locus. This CDR3 has 18 amino acids.